This TCR beta chain comes out of a study of OX40 agonist ivuxolimab in advanced cancers. With respect to this clone: Its antigen is still unknown.

The CDR3 extends over 15 amino acids. V lost 7 bases to trimming and J lost 0 bases, with 13 bases between them. Germline-derived CDR1 and CDR2 are ENHRY and SYGVKD. Assay used: immunoSEQ multiplex PCR; TCRdb lists only in-frame clones, some missing. The sample lists under 100,000 clones, roughly 90% occurring once. Study-wide points: On average, a greater number of expanded clones characterised CD8+ T cells relative to CD4+.

With baseline, cycle 4 day 1, and cycle 7 day 1 as timepoints, blood was sampled. The sequencing used CD4+ or CD8+ T cells sorted from blood, collected in a trial of the OX40 agonist ivuxolimab. This clonotype was sampled from an adult with an advanced solid tumor such as melanoma, head and neck, liver or kidney cancer. The genes are TRBV10-3 and TRBJ1-3; no definite D call. The DNA of the CDR3 is TGTGCCATCACTGGAAACGTAGACTCTGGAAACACCATATATTTT. As protein: CAITGNVDSGNTIYF.